A selection of T cell receptor beta chains follows, all from one sample in a study of long-term antiretroviral therapy in people with HIV. TCRdb keeps only in-frame clones here, not all; method: immunoSEQ multiplex PCR. This repertoire shows about 25,000 clones, 60% to 80% found once; its top ten account for around 10%. Sequences were derived from unsorted PBMCs, sampled 2.1 years after starting antiretroviral therapy. Receptors were obtained from a young man with HIV. Each CDR3 is given with its conserved first and last residue.

J gene: TRBJ2-7; V gene: TRBV4-1; CDR3 protein: CASSRSLEVPYEQYF
J gene: TRBJ2-7; V gene: TRBV10-3; CDR3 protein: CAISGGSGRVSYEQYF
J gene: TRBJ1-2; V gene: TRBV10-3; CDR3 protein: CAIRRDRPNYGYTF
J gene: TRBJ2-1; V gene: TRBV13; CDR3 protein: CASSSGTSGVNEQFF
J gene: TRBJ2-1; V gene: TRBV10-1; CDR3 protein: CASSESGRPYNEQFF
J gene: TRBJ1-2; V gene: TRBV7-8; CDR3 protein: CASSPRSRHTNNYGYTF
J gene: TRBJ1-2; V gene: TRBV30; CDR3 protein: CAWRGAINGYTF
J gene: TRBJ2-3; V gene: TRBV2; CDR3 protein: CASSEQGFSTDTQYF
J gene: TRBJ2-3; V gene: TRBV5-1; CDR3 protein: CASSFRGLAGGLRRLDTQYF
J gene: TRBJ2-5; V gene: TRBV27; CDR3 protein: CASSLTTSVLGQETQYF
J gene: TRBJ1-4; V gene: TRBV7-2; CDR3 protein: CASSFTDGTNEKLFF
J gene: TRBJ2-7; V gene: TRBV5-4; CDR3 protein: CASSSGSEQYF
J gene: TRBJ2-7; V gene: TRBV19; CDR3 protein: CASSISGQPYEQYF
J gene: TRBJ1-2; V gene: TRBV30; CDR3 protein: CAWSVGGQGNYGYTF
J gene: TRBJ2-7; V gene: TRBV27; CDR3 protein: CASGGLAGDSYEQYF
J gene: TRBJ2-5; V gene: TRBV2; CDR3 protein: CASSEGETQYF
J gene: TRBJ2-7; V gene: TRBV30; CDR3 protein: CAWSVGTPLEQYF
J gene: TRBJ1-5; V gene: TRBV2; CDR3 protein: CASSDSRVSNQPQHF
J gene: TRBJ2-7; V gene: TRBV11-2; CDR3 protein: CASSWRGAGYPYEQYF
J gene: TRBJ2-2; V gene: TRBV6-5; CDR3 protein: CASSYSTGEWTGELFF
J gene: TRBJ2-1; V gene: TRBV28; CDR3 protein: CASSPLALLSYNEQFF
J gene: TRBJ2-1; V gene: TRBV10-3; CDR3 protein: CAISESRAGVNEQFF
J gene: TRBJ1-2; V gene: TRBV5-1; CDR3 protein: CASSRSTDPTIGYTF
J gene: TRBJ1-2; V gene: TRBV28; CDR3 protein: CASEGNYGYTF
J gene: TRBJ2-7; V gene: TRBV5-1; CDR3 protein: CASSRSGTGSDEQYF
J gene: TRBJ1-3; V gene: TRBV19; CDR3 protein: CASSGTVAGNTIYF
J gene: TRBJ1-3; V gene: TRBV7-9; CDR3 protein: CASSDGTGSGNTIYF
J gene: TRBJ1-1; V gene: TRBV28; CDR3 protein: CASSLPVNTEAFF
J gene: TRBJ1-3; V gene: TRBV28; CDR3 protein: CASSLAGMLGNTIYF
J gene: TRBJ2-7; V gene: TRBV7-2; CDR3 protein: CASSLSGGNNYEQYF
J gene: TRBJ2-1; V gene: TRBV5-6; CDR3 protein: CASSPYGGSYNEQFF
J gene: TRBJ2-1; V gene: TRBV27; CDR3 protein: CASSFMGKNLNEQFF
J gene: TRBJ1-1; V gene: TRBV5-1; CDR3 protein: CASSFASLNTEAFF
J gene: TRBJ1-2; V gene: TRBV5-1; CDR3 protein: CASSPSGARYGYTF
J gene: TRBJ1-5; V gene: TRBV18; CDR3 protein: CASSLGTGYQPQHF
J gene: TRBJ1-5; V gene: TRBV28; CDR3 protein: CASSLGRTGYSNQPQHF
J gene: TRBJ1-5; V gene: TRBV6-1; CDR3 protein: CASQGSSRLNQPQHF
J gene: TRBJ2-5; V gene: TRBV28; CDR3 protein: CASIQGGETQYF
J gene: TRBJ2-1; V gene: TRBV5-1; CDR3 protein: CASRSRFEQFF
J gene: TRBJ1-2; V gene: TRBV5-5; CDR3 protein: CASTDSLYGYTF